Listed here are 19 T cell receptor beta chains from one sample, sequenced in a study of T cells in Graves' hyperthyroidism and ophthalmopathy. Researchers took RNA transcripts and amplified the TCR beta CDR3 regions from them. Primed by the HTBI set, a first-round RT-PCR was run on the TCR CDR3. TCRdb used MiXCR to reprocess the multiplex PCR reads, holding one entry per CDR3 protein. This sample has 560,000 or so distinct CDR3 sequences, with 15% to 20% found just once. Input material: blood. These receptors originate from a man aged 40-55 years with Graves' ophthalmopathy.

The V call is TRBV5-5, the J call TRBJ2-3, with D uncertain. CDR1 SGHKS and CDR2 YYEKEE come from the germline V gene (reference sequence). The CDR3 totals 13 residues. Trimming cost V 0 bases and J 6 bases, with 8 bases left between them. The CDR3 DNA follows: TGTGCCAGCAGCTTGGATAAGAGGGATACGCAGTATTTT. This sequence encodes CASSLDKRDTQYF.

Ten or more counts support this clonotype. V usage is TRBV3-1 and J usage is TRBJ1-5; D is uncertain. This CDR3 spans 14 amino acids. The germline gives CDR1 LGHDT, CDR2 YNNKEL (reference sequence). Trimming pared 2 bases from V and 0 bases from J, leaving 5 bases between. CDR3 in DNA: TGTGCCAGCAGCCAAAGGGATAGCAATCAGCCCCAGCATTTT. This codes for CASSQRDSNQPQHF.

The J gene is TRBJ2-5, the V gene TRBV7-2, with TRBD2 matching over 10 bases. V trimming: 2 bases; J trimming: 9 bases; junction bases outside the gene matches: 12. Germline values: CDR1 SGHTA, CDR2 FQGNSA. The CDR3 is 16 residues long. Here the CDR3 reads CASSLKGTSGTQAQYF. The CDR3 DNA reads TGTGCCAGCAGCTTAAAGGGAACTAGCGGGACCCAGGCCCAGTACTTC.

This clonotype has ten or more counts. The chain couples TRBV5-1 to TRBJ1-6; 8 bases match TRBD1. CDR3 length: 15 amino acids. CDR1 SGHRS and CDR2 YFSETQ come from the germline V gene. V lost 3 bases and J lost 10; bases outside the gene matches: 9. CDR3 DNA sequence: TGCGCCAGCAGCTCCCTCGGACAGGGTGGGTCACCCCTCCACTTT. It encodes CASSSLGQGGSPLHF.

The chain couples TRBV6-1 to TRBJ2-5; TRBD1 matches at 7 bases. CDR1 MNHNS and CDR2 SASEGT come from the germline V gene. Trimming removed 6 bases from V and 9 bases from J; junction bases left unmatched: 7. This CDR3 contains 12 residues. CDR3 protein: CASSRDREPQYF. As DNA, the CDR3 is TGTGCCAGCAGCCGTGACAGGGAGCCCCAGTACTTC.

This clonotype appeared a single time. The chain uses TRBV18 and TRBJ2-1; TRBD1 might be the D (6 bases). The ends were cut back, 4 bases at V and 5 bases at J, with 6 bases in the middle. The germline CDR1 and CDR2 sequences are KGHSH and LQKENI. The CDR3 spans 12 residues. CDR3: CASSRQDNEQFF. The CDR3 nucleotides read TGTGCCAGCTCACGACAGGACAATGAGCAGTTCTTC.

At least ten counts were recorded for this clonotype. The chain employs TRBV2 and TRBJ1-1, with D perhaps matching TRBD1 (5 bases). Per the germline V gene, CDR1 is SNHLY and CDR2 is FYNNEI. This CDR3 has 11 amino acids. CDR3 sequence: CALGRGTEAFF. Here the CDR3 DNA reads TGTGCTCTAGGTAGGGGAACTGAAGCTTTCTTT.

This clonotype was observed at least ten times. The chain employs TRBV10-3 and TRBJ2-3; a weak D match, TRBD2 (6 bases). The germline V gene has CDR1 ENHRY and CDR2 SYGVKD. The CDR3 covers 14 residues. Trimming pared 10 bases from V and 0 bases from J, leaving 14 bases between. CDR3 DNA: TGTGCCACCAATAGCGGAGCTAGCACAGATACGCAGTATTTT. Translation: CATNSGASTDTQYF.

This clonotype was seen at least ten times. The chain couples TRBV7-9 to TRBJ2-1, with 7 bases that match TRBD2. The germline CDR1 and CDR2 sequences are SEHNR and FQNEAQ (reference sequence). J lost 3 bases, V lost 5 bases, and 7 bases had no gene match. The CDR3 loop spans 15 amino acids. The CDR3 loop reads CASSRTSDLYNEQFF. For the CDR3, the DNA is TGTGCCAGCAGCCGTACTAGCGATCTCTACAATGAGCAGTTCTTC.

This clonotype was seen just once. This rearrangement joins TRBV20-1 to TRBJ1-3; D is unclear. V lost 5 bases and J 1 base, leaving 9 bases between the germline ends. CDR3 length: 13 amino acids. The V gene's germline CDR1 is DFQATT and CDR2 SNEGSKA (reference sequence). CDR3 region: CSALRGSGNTIYF. For the CDR3, the DNA is TGCAGTGCTCTCCGTGGATCTGGAAACACCATATATTTT.

The table lists this clonotype with a few counts. The chain recombines TRBV27 with TRBJ2-2; 8 positions agree with TRBD1. The CDR3 extends over 12 amino acids. The V segment lost 7 bases and the J segment 6 bases; nucleotides outside the gene matches: 1. Germline V lookup: CDR1 MNHEY, CDR2 SMNVEV (reference sequence). Here the CDR3 DNA reads TGTGCCAGCAAGACAGGGGCCGGGGAGCTGTTTTTT. Protein product: CASKTGAGELFF.

V gene TRBV20-1 combines with J gene TRBJ2-1; the match to TRBD2 covers 14 bases. The V and J ends lost 2 bases and 7 bases, in that order; junction bases with no gene match: 13. CDR3 length: 18 residues. The germline V gene encodes CDR1 DFQATT and CDR2 SNEGSKA (reference sequence). The CDR3 loop reads CSARSIGLAGGQTNEQFF. The CDR3 nucleotides are TGCAGTGCTAGATCAATTGGACTAGCGGGAGGTCAGACTAATGAGCAGTTCTTC.

This clonotype has ten or more counts. The rearrangement links TRBV27 to TRBJ2-2; weak D call: TRBD2 (5 bases). The CDR3 length is 15 residues. With 3 bases removed from V and 1 base from J, the gap between germline ends came to 9 bases. Germline assignment: CDR1 MNHEY and CDR2 SMNVEV (reference sequence). This chain's CDR3 is CASSFRTQNTGELFF. In DNA, the CDR3 is TGTGCCAGCAGTTTCCGGACTCAGAACACCGGGGAGCTGTTTTTT.

The rearrangement joins TRBV3-1 to TRBJ2-1; tentative D call: TRBD2 (5 bases). CDR1 and CDR2 (germline): LGHDT, YNNKEL (reference sequence). The CDR3 contains 14 residues. Trimming cost V 2 bases and J 5 bases, with 10 bases left between them. Here the CDR3 reads CASSQSGNNNEQFF. In nucleotides, the CDR3 is TGTGCCAGCAGCCAATCCGGGAACAACAATGAGCAGTTCTTC.

This clonotype turned up a few times. The V gene is TRBV5-1, the J gene TRBJ1-1; D is undetermined. Germline V lookup: CDR1 SGHRS, CDR2 YFSETQ. The CDR3 is made up of 13 amino acids. Trimming removed 6 bases at V and 2 bases at J, with 11 bases between. CDR3 nucleotides: TGCGCCAGCAAGGCGGACGTTAACACTGAAGCTTTCTTT. Protein sequence: CASKADVNTEAFF.

This clonotype was detected once. The rearrangement uses TRBV27 and TRBJ2-7, with 7 bases aligning to TRBD2. CDR1 and CDR2 (germline): MNHEY, SMNVEV (reference sequence). The CDR3 covers 16 residues. V trimming: 5 bases; J trimming: 5 bases; junction bases outside the gene matches: 15. The CDR3 DNA reads as TGTGCCAGCAGTCGAGCCCATAGGGCGGGAGTCCACGAGCAGTACTTC. As protein: CASSRAHRAGVHEQYF.

CDR3 in DNA: TGTGCCAGTATGGGGAGGGTCTACAATGAGCAGTTCTTC. As protein: CASMGRVYNEQFF. The chain recombines TRBV19 with TRBJ2-1; the match to TRBD2 covers 7 bases. Germline V lookup: CDR1 LNHDA, CDR2 SQIVND (reference sequence). V was clipped by 7 bases and J by 3 bases; unmatched bases: 3. The CDR3 covers 13 residues.

This clonotype was seen a handful of times. The rearrangement uses TRBV7-6 and TRBJ2-7; possible D gene TRBD1, 5 bases. The CDR3 spans 15 residues. In germline, CDR1 is SGHVS, CDR2 FNYEAQ. V shed 1 base and J shed 5 bases, with 15 bases lying between them. For the CDR3, the DNA is TGTGCCAGCAGCTTAGTAGGCAGGGAACTACACGAGCAGTACTTC. Protein: CASSLVGRELHEQYF.

The chain combines TRBV20-1 with TRBJ2-1; 10 bases agree with TRBD2. The J segment lost 4 bases and the V segment lost 5 bases, leaving 8 bases of the junction unmatched. CDR3 size: 15 residues. CDR1 is DFQATT and CDR2 is SNEGSKA in the germline V gene (reference sequence). This CDR3 is CSAPPGLALYNEQFF. CDR3 DNA sequence: TGCAGTGCTCCGCCGGGACTAGCGTTATACAATGAGCAGTTCTTC.